A selection of T cell receptor beta chains follows, all from one sample in a study of identical twins. TCRdb processed the 5' RACE reads anew with MiXCR; each CDR3 protein has one entry. The repertoire holds under 350,000 distinct CDR3 sequences, with nearly 9.5% as singletons. The same sample was also used in a study of yellow fever vaccine responses in identical twins.

Sequencing used CD8+ T cells sorted from blood. The receptors were gathered from a woman under 30 in good health. CDR3s include the opening cysteine and the closing phenylalanine or tryptophan. The D gene is left open where the match is weak. Where a row states a size, it is once, few, many or the class of an expanded clone; other rows omit it.

TRBV12-3/TRBV12-4 few 16 NA CASSLGGGTLTYEQYF
TRBV4-2 NA 15 NA CASSQEGDNYNEQFF
TRBV7-9 NA 15 TRBD2 CASSAGSSGRYEQYF
TRBV7-9 NA 16 NA CASSTSLKSPSYEQYF
TRBV7-6 few 17 TRBD2 CASSLTTGTSGSYEQYF
TRBV12-3/TRBV12-4 NA 12 NA CASSRGADEQFF
TRBV10-2 many 15 NA CASSEEQLMNTEAFF
TRBV29-1 many 14 TRBD1 CSVGDRGWDQPQHF
TRBV2 few 12 TRBD1 CASLGQPYEQYF
TRBV14 NA 15 TRBD1 CASSPNRNPGTVPFF
TRBV6-5 NA 16 TRBD2 CASSLSLAGGYYEQYF
TRBV24-1 NA 15 NA CATSDPGTGAYEQYF
TRBV9 few 14 NA CASSASRDKYEQYF
TRBV7-9 many 13 NA CASSLLAGSPLHF
TRBV15 NA 15 TRBD1 CATSHGRQGGEKLFF
TRBV11-2 many 14 NA CASSLVAGDQPQHF
TRBV6-6 many 12 NA CASSYPKETQYF
TRBV4-2 few 16 TRBD1 CASSGRQGIMNTEAFF
TRBV12-3/TRBV12-4 many 18 TRBD2 CASNDPVGGLSGANVLTF
TRBV25-1 many 14 NA CASSEPISTDTQYF
TRBV9 few 21 TRBD1 CASSVDPGQVNTRSGANVLTF
TRBV4-1 few 15 NA CASSQEFEWGAEQYF
TRBV11-2 many 12 TRBD1 CAIQGAFGELFF
TRBV6-2/TRBV6-3 few 14 NA CASSYGRGSYEQYF
TRBV3-1 NA 17 TRBD2 CASSQALWLADNNEQFF
TRBV6-5 few 17 TRBD2 CASSYTRLAGGQETQYF
TRBV12-5 many 13 NA CASGFGTFNEQFF
TRBV6-2/TRBV6-3 NA 16 TRBD2 CASSYSSTSGPNEQFF
TRBV5-1 few 13 NA CASSRSYTDTQYF
TRBV7-9 many 10 NA CASSLETGTF
TRBV5-1 many 14 TRBD2 CASSFGGGLNEQFF
TRBV9 NA 14 NA CASSVWSQNTEAFF
TRBV20-1 few 13 NA CSAAGWLRTEAFF
TRBV27 few 14 NA CASSVTDMNTEAFF
TRBV28 few 13 NA CASSETAAYEQYF
TRBV19 NA 13 NA CASSIDHADTQYF
TRBV29-1 many 13 NA CSVQGVPNNEQFF
TRBV5-6 few 13 NA CASSFSQMDEQYF
TRBV3-1 few 15 NA CASSQLNRGITEAFF
TRBV7-2 few 15 NA CASSLPEGGQETQYF
TRBV28 NA 17 NA CASSPYLAGDTGELFFF
TRBV7-8 NA 12 NA CASSLVGGELFF
TRBV4-3 NA 17 NA CASSQDVAGSGANVLTF
TRBV10-3 NA 15 NA CAISVGAGPPYEQYF
TRBV12-3/TRBV12-4 many 15 TRBD1 CASSPRDRPSYEQYF
TRBV7-9 many 17 TRBD2 CASRPGLAGVITDTQYF
TRBV24-1 many 16 NA CATSLPPGRMNTEAFF
TRBV7-6 many 15 NA CASSLGDSSYNEQFF
TRBV29-1 many 15 TRBD2 CSVLLAALNTGELFF
TRBV6-4 few 14 TRBD2 CASSDGTSGKEQFF
TRBV6-5 NA 16 TRBD1 CASSYPPTGVETEAFF
TRBV12-3/TRBV12-4 many 13 NA CASSFMGNQPQHF
TRBV7-9 many 15 TRBD2 CASSPGLAVQETQYF
TRBV5-1 few 13 TRBD1 CASSLTGGWEQYF
TRBV27 NA 13 NA CASSFQGGYGYTF
TRBV28 NA 15 TRBD2 CASSRGLAGHNEQFF
TRBV20-1 few 14 NA CSARDWQSTYEQYF
TRBV2 NA 13 NA CAGSSRNTGELFF
TRBV7-6 NA 16 NA CASSPGAGILSDTQYF
TRBV4-1 many 17 TRBD2 CATSTSGNDYSTDTQYF